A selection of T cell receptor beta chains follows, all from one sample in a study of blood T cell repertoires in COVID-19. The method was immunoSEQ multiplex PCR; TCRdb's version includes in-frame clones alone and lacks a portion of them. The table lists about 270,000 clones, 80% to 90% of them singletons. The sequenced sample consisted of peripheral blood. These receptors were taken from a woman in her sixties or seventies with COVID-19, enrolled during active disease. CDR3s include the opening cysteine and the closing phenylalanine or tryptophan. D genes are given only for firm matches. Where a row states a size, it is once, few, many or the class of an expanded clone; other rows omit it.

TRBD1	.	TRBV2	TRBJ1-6	CASTIGDRGPPLHF	TGTGCCAGCACGATAGGCGACAGGGGGCCACCCCTCCACTTT
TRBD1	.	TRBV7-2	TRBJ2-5	CASSTSPGQRPTQYF	TGTGCCAGCAGCACATCCCCGGGACAGCGCCCGACCCAGTACTTC
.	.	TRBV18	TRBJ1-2	CASSRPWGGAYGYTF	TGTGCCAGCTCTCGCCCGTGGGGCGGGGCGTATGGCTACACCTTC
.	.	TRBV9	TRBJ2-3	CASSPGETDTQYF	TGTGCCAGCAGCCCAGGGGAGACAGATACGCAGTATTTT
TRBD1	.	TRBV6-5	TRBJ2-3	CASRLDRAADTQYF	TGTGCCAGCAGATTGGACAGGGCGGCAGATACGCAGTATTTT
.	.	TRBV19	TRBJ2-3	CASSRLVGSGYTQYF	TGTGCCAGTAGTAGGCTTGTCGGTAGCGGCTATACGCAGTATTTT
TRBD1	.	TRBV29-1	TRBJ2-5	CSAWDRGETQYF	TGCAGCGCTTGGGACAGGGGGGAGACCCAGTACTTC
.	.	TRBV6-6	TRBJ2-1	CASSYSRGEQFF	TGTGCCAGCAGTTACTCGAGAGGGGAGCAGTTCTTC
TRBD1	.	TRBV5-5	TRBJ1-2	CASQQGADYGYTF	TGTGCCAGCCAACAGGGGGCGGACTATGGCTACACCTTC
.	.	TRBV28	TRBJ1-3	CASRVRTLSGNTIYF	TGTGCCAGCAGGGTAAGGACTCTCTCTGGAAACACCATATATTTT
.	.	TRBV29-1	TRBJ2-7	CSVEDKGGRYF	TGCAGCGTTGAAGATAAAGGGGGAAGGTACTTC
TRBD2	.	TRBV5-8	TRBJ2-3	CASSQRTRGIDTQYF	TGTGCCAGCAGCCAGAGGACTAGAGGGATAGATACGCAGTATTTT
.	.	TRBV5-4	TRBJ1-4	CASSRQEANEKLFF	TGTGCCAGCAGCCGACAGGAGGCTAATGAAAAACTGTTTTTT
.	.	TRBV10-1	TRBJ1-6	CASSVAGNGSPLHF	TGCGCCAGCAGTGTAGCAGGGAATGGTTCACCCCTCCACTTT
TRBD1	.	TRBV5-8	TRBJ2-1	CASSGRGPGNEQFF	TGTGCCAGCAGCGGCAGGGGGCCCGGCAATGAGCAGTTCTTC
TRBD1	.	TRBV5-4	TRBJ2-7	CASSLMDRGLAYEQYF	TGTGCCAGCAGCCTGATGGACAGGGGGTTAGCCTACGAGCAGTACTTC
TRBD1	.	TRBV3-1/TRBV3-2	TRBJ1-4	CASSQRVPGGGEKLFF	TGTGCCAGCAGCCAAAGGGTTCCAGGGGGAGGTGAAAAACTGTTTTTT
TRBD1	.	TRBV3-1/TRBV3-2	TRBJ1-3	CASSPGWRGRSIYF	TGTGCCAGCAGCCCGGGATGGAGGGGGCGATCCATATATTTT
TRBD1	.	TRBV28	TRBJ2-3	CASRYRGFRADTQYF	TGTGCCAGCAGATACAGGGGGTTCAGGGCAGATACGCAGTATTTT
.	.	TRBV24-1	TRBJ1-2	CATSDSRGYTF	TGTGCCACCAGTGATTCGCGGGGCTACACCTTC
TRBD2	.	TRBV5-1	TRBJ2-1	CASSFLAGATVSYNEQFF	TGCGCCAGCAGCTTTCTAGCGGGGGCCACAGTTTCCTACAATGAGCAGTTCTTC
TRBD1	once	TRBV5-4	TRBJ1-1	CASSRGTGDMNTEAFF	TGTGCCAGCAGCCGTGGGACAGGAGACATGAACACTGAAGCTTTCTTT
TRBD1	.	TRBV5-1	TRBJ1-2	CASRPVPGGDNYGYTF	TGCGCCAGCAGACCCGTACCAGGGGGCGATAACTATGGCTACACCTTC
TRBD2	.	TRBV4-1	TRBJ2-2	CASSPRLAGNTGELFF	TGCGCCAGCAGCCCCCGACTAGCGGGGAACACCGGGGAGCTGTTTTTT
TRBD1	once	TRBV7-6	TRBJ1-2	CASSMGQGIIYGYTF	TGTGCCAGCAGCATGGGACAGGGAATTATTTATGGCTACACCTTC
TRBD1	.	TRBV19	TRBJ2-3	CASSNRGSDTQYF	TGTGCCAGTAGTAACAGGGGATCAGATACGCAGTATTTT
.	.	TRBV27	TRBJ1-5	CASRGGGNQPQHF	TGTGCCAGCAGGGGAGGGGGCAATCAGCCCCAGCATTTT
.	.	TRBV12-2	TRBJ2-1	CASRDHASAKDSYNEQFF	TGTGCAAGTCGCGATCATGCTAGCGCGAAAGACTCCTACAATGAGCAGTTCTTC
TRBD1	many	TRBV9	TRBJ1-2	CASTHGGAGGLGGYTF	TGTGCCAGCACCCACGGGGGGGCAGGGGGGCTAGGTGGCTACACCTTC
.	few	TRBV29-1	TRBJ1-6	CSVRTDYNSPLHF	TGCAGCGTTCGGACAGATTATAATTCACCCCTCCACTTT
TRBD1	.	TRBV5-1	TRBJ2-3	CASTVGQVADTQYF	TGCGCCAGCACAGTGGGACAGGTGGCAGATACGCAGTATTTT
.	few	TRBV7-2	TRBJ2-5	CASSVLPQETQYF	TGTGCCAGCAGCGTCCTACCCCAAGAGACCCAGTACTTC
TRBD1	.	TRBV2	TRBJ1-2	CASSEEAGGGPGYTF	TGTGCCAGCAGTGAAGAAGCAGGGGGCGGACCTGGCTACACCTTC
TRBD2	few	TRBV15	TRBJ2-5	CATSRGRLADVSQETQYF	TGTGCCACCAGCAGAGGTCGACTAGCGGACGTCAGTCAAGAGACCCAGTACTTC
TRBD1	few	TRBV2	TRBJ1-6	CASSEDRGLSSPLHF	TGTGCCAGCAGTGAGGACAGGGGGCTGTCTTCACCCCTCCACTTT
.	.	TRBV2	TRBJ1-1	CASSGAGREAFF	TGTGCCAGCAGTGGGGCGGGAAGGGAAGCTTTCTTT
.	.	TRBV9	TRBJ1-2	CASSVEYPNRGYTF	TGTGCCAGCAGCGTAGAGTACCCTAATCGTGGCTACACCTTC
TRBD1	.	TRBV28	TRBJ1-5	CASSSVTGTASQPQHF	TGTGCCAGCAGTTCTGTGACAGGGACGGCCAGTCAGCCCCAGCATTTT
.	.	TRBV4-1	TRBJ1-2	CASSPGVGAGYGYTF	TGCGCCAGCAGCCCCGGTGTAGGGGCAGGGTATGGCTACACCTTC
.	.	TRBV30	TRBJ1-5	CAWSPQAGLINQPQHF	TGTGCCTGGAGTCCCCAGGCAGGGTTAATCAACCAGCCCCAGCATTTT
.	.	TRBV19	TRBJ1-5	CASHPGASNQPQHF	TGTGCCAGCCACCCAGGGGCGAGCAATCAGCCCCAGCATTTT
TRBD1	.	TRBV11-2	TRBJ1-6	CASRTGGSPLHF	TGTGCCAGCAGAACAGGGGGGTCACCCCTCCACTTT
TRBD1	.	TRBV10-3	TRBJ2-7	CAISESWTGQFYEQYF	TGTGCCATCAGTGAGTCTTGGACGGGACAGTTTTACGAGCAGTACTTC
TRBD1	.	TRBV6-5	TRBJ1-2	CASSYSGQGMDGYTF	TGTGCCAGCAGTTACTCGGGACAGGGGATGGATGGCTACACCTTC
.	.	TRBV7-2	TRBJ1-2	CASSPALGTYGYTF	TGTGCCAGCAGCCCTGCATTAGGGACATATGGCTACACCTTC
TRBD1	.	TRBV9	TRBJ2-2	CASSVGGQGYTGELFF	TGTGCCAGCAGCGTCGGCGGACAGGGTTACACCGGGGAGCTGTTTTTT
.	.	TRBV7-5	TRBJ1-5	CARRLSDRERHGHF	TGTGCCAGAAGACTATCAGACAGGGAAAGGCACGGGCATTTT
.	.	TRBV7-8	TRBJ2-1	CASSPLGSSYNEQFF	TGTGCCAGCAGCCCATTGGGGAGCTCCTACAATGAGCAGTTCTTC
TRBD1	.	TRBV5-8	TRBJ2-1	CASSTTGVYNEQFF	TGTGCCAGCAGCACGACAGGGGTCTACAATGAGCAGTTCTTC
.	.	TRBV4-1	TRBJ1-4	CASSQDPTVVNEKLFF	TGCGCCAGCAGCCAAGATCCGACAGTTGTTAATGAAAAACTGTTTTTT
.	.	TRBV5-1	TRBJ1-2	CASSSRGGDYGYTF	TGTGCCAGCAGCTCAAGGGGGGGGGACTATGGCTACACCTTC
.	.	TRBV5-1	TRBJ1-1	CASSTDTQNTEAFF	TGCGCCAGCTCCACGGACACACAGAACACTGAAGCTTTCTTT
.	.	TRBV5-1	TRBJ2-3	CASSLMRESDTQYF	TGCGCCAGCAGCTTGATGAGGGAGTCAGATACGCAGTATTTT
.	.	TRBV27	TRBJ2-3	CASSLSPGDGDTQYF	TGTGCCAGCAGTTTATCCCCCGGTGATGGAGATACGCAGTATTTT
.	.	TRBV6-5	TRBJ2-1	CASTPTKGDEQFF	TGTGCCAGCACCCCGACAAAAGGGGATGAGCAGTTCTTC